This TCR beta chain was sequenced for a study of regulatory T cells in long-lasting Graves disease. CDR3-region Arm-PCR and iRepertoire HTBI primers produced the TCR beta libraries. Original analysis: Sequenced samples collectively carried 62 TRBV and about 15 TRBJ segments. Using its own MiXCR run on the multiplex PCR reads, TCRdb lists one record per CDR3 protein. In this record, the V and J calls reflect TCRdb's handling and not the investigators' own analysis. The sample records 350,000 to 500,000 distinct CDR3 sequences, roughly 15% being singletons. This clonotype was found many times. The CDR3 extends over 15 amino acids. V lost 5 bases and J lost 3, with 16 bases in between. The germline CDR1 and CDR2 sequences are SGHTA and FQGNSA. Stated time point: newly diagnosed GD, antithyroid drugs for less than 3 months. Isolated PBMC RNA provided the starting material for the TCR library. This sample also belongs to another study, concerning T cells in Graves' hyperthyroidism and ophthalmopathy.

V gene TRBV7-2 combines with J gene TRBJ2-5; maybe TRBD1 (6 bases). Specimen: peripheral blood mononuclear cells (PBMCs), collected at new diagnosis, from a patient treated with antithyroid drugs. The sequence came from a woman aged 30 to 39 with Graves disease. The CDR3 protein is CASSQQGRREETQYF. The CDR3 DNA follows: TGTGCCAGCAGCCAACAGGGAAGGCGAGAAGAGACCCAGTACTTC.